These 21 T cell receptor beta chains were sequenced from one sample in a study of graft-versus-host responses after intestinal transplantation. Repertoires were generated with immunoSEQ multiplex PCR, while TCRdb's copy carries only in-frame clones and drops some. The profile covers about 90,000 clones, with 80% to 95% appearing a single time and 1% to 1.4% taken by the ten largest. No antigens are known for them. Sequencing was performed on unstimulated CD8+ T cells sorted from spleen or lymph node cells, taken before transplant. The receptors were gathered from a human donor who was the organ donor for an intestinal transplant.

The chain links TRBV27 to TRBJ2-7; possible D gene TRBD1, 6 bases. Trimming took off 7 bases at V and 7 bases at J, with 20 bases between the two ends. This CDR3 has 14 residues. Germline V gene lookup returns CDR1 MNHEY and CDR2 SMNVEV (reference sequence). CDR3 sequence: CASKFWTAGEEQYF. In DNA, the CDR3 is TGTGCCAGCAAGTTTTGGACAGCCGGTGAAGAGCAGTACTTC.

The CDR3 DNA sequence: TGCGCCAGCAGCTCTTACAGGGGGCGAAGGGAAAAACTGTTTTTT. Translated, it gives CASSSYRGRREKLFF. V is TRBV5-1 and J is TRBJ1-4, with 9 bases that match TRBD1. The CDR3 covers 15 residues. Germline V gene sequence: CDR1 SGHRS, CDR2 YFSETQ. The V segment lost 3 bases and the J segment 8 bases; nucleotides outside the gene matches: 8.

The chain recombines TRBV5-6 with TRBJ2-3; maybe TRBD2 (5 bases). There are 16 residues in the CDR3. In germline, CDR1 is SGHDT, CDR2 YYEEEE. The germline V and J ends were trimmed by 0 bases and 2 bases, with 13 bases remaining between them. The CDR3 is CASSLVGGLATDTQYF. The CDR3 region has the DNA TGTGCCAGCAGCTTGGTAGGTGGGCTAGCCACAGATACGCAGTATTTT.

CDR3 in DNA: TGTGCCAGCAGCTTTACCGGGAGCACAGATACGCAGTATTTT. This sequence encodes CASSFTGSTDTQYF. The chain uses TRBV7-3 and TRBJ2-3; no reliable D call. Trimming cost V 3 bases and J 0 bases, with 7 bases left between them. The length of the CDR3 is 14 residues. Germline CDR1 is SGHTA and CDR2 is FQGTGA.

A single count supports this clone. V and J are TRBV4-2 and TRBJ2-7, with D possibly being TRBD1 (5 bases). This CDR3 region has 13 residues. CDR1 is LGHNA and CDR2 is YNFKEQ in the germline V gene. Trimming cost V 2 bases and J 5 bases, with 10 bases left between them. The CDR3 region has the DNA TGTGCCAGCAGCCAACCAGGGTACAACGAGCAGTACTTC. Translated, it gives CASSQPGYNEQYF.

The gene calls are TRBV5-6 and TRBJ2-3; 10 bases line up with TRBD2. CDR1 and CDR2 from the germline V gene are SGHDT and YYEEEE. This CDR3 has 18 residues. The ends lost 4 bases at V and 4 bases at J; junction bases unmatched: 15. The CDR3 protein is CASSPLGASGSIADTQYF. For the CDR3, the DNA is TGTGCCAGCAGCCCCCTTGGCGCTAGCGGGAGTATTGCAGATACGCAGTATTTT.

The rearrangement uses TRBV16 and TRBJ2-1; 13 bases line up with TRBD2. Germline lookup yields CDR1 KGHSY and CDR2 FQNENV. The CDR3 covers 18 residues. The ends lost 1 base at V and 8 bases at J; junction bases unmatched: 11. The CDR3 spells CASSQFPTSGGASDEQFF. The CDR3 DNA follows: TGTGCCAGCAGCCAATTCCCCACTAGCGGGGGGGCCTCCGATGAGCAGTTCTTC. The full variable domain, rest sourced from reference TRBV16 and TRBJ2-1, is GEEVAQTPKHLVRGEGQKAKLYCAPIKGHSYVFWYQQVLKNEFKFLISFQNENVFDETGMPKERFSAKCLPNSPCSLEIQATKLEDSAVYFCASSQFPTSGGASDEQFFGPGTRLTVL.

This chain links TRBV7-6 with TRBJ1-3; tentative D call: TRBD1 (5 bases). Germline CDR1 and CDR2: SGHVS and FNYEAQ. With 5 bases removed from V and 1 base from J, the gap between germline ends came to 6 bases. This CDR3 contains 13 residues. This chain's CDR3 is CASSRTSGNTIYF. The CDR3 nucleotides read TGTGCCAGCAGCCGGACATCTGGAAACACCATATATTTT. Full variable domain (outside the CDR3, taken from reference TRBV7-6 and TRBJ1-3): GAGVSQSPRYKVTKRGQDVALRCDPISGHVSLYWYRQALGQGPEFLTYFNYEAQQDKSGLPNDRFSAERPEGSISTLTIQRTEQRDSAMYRCASSRTSGNTIYFGEGSWLTVV.

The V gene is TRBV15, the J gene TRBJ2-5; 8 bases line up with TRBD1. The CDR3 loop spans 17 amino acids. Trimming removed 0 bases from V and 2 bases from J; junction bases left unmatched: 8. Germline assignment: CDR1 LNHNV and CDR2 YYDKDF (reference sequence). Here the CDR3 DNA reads TGTGCCACCAGCAGAGATAGGGCAGGGGGCTATCAAGAGACCCAGTACTTC. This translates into CATSRDRAGGYQETQYF.

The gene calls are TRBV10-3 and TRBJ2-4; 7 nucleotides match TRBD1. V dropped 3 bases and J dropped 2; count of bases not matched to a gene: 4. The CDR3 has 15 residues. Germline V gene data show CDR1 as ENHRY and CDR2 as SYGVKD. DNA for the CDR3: TGTGCCATCAGTGACCCGACAGGGACCAAAAACATTCAGTACTTC. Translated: CAISDPTGTKNIQYF.

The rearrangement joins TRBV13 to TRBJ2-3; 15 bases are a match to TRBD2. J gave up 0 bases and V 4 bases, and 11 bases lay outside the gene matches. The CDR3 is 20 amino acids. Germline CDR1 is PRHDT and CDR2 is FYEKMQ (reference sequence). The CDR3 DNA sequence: TGTGCCAGCAGCTCAACCGGGGGACTAGCGGGAGGCGCTAGCACAGATACGCAGTATTTT. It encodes CASSSTGGLAGGASTDTQYF.

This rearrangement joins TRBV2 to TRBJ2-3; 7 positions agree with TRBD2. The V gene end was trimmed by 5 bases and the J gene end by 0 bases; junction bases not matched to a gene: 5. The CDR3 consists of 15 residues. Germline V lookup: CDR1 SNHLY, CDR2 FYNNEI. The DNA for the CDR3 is TGTGCCAGCAGTACAGGAGCGGGGAGCACAGATACGCAGTATTTT. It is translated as CASSTGAGSTDTQYF.

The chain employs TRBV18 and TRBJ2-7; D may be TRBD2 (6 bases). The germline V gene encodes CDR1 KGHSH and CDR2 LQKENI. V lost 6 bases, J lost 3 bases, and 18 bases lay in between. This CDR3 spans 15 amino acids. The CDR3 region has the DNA TGTGCCAGCTCGCCCACGGGAGTCCAACTCTACGAGCAGTACTTC. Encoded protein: CASSPTGVQLYEQYF.

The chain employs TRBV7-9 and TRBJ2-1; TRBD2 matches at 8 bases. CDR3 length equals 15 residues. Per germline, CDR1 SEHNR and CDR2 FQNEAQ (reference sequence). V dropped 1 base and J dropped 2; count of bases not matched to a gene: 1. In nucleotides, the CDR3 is TGTGCCAGCAGCTTAGGAGCGGGGGCCTACAATGAGCAGTTCTTC. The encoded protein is CASSLGAGAYNEQFF.

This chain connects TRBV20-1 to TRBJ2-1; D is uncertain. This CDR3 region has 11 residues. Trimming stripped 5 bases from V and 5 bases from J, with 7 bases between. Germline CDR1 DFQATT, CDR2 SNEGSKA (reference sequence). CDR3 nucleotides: TGCAGTGCTGACTCGGACAATGAGCAGTTCTTC. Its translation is CSADSDNEQFF.

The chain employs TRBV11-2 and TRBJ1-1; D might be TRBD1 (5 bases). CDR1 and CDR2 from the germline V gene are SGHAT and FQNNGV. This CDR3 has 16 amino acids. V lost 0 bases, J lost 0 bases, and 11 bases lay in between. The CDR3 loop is CASSLDLTGLNTEAFF. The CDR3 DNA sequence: TGTGCCAGCAGCTTAGACCTTACAGGATTGAACACTGAAGCTTTCTTT.

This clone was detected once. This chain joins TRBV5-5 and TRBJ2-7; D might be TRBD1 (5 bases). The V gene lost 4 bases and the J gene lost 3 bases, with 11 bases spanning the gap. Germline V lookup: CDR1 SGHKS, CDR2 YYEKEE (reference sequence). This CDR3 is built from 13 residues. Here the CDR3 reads CASSLEGDYEQYF. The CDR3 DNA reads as TGTGCCAGCAGCCTGGAAGGGGACTACGAGCAGTACTTC.

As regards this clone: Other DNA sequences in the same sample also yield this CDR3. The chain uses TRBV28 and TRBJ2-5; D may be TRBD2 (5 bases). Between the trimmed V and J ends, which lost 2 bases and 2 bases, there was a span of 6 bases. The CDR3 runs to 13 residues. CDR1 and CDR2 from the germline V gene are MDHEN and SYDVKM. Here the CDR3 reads CASSLGGQETQYF. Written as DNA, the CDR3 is TGTGCCAGCAGTTTAGGCGGGCAAGAGACCCAGTACTTC.

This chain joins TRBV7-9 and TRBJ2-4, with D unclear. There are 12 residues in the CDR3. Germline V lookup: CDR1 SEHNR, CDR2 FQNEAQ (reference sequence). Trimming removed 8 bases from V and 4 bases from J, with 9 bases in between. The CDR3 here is CASGKQKNIQYF. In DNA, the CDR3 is TGTGCCAGCGGAAAACAGAAAAACATTCAGTACTTC.

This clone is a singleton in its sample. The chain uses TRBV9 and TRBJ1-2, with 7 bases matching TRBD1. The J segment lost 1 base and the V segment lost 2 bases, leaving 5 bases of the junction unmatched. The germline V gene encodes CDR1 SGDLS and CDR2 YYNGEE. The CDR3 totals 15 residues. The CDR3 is CASSVTGSLNYGYTF. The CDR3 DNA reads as TGTGCCAGCAGCGTGACAGGGTCCCTTAACTATGGCTACACCTTC.

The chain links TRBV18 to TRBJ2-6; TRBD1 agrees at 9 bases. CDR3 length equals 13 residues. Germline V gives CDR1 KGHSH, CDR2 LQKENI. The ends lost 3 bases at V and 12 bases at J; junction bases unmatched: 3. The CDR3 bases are TGTGCCAGCTCACCGGGACAGGGTCTCGTCCTGACTTTC. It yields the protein CASSPGQGLVLTF.